The T cell receptor beta chain under discussion was sequenced for a study of T cell responses to AZD1222 COVID-19 vaccine. Broader study findings: Spike-wide vaccine-associated CD4 TCRs dominated at 160-218 and 743-854. A mostly white British donor set with more females was recruited, and clonal diversity was possibly underestimated.

This CDR3 region has 19 residues. CDR1 is MNHEY and CDR2 is SVGEGT in the germline V gene. The germline V and J ends were trimmed by 0 bases and 5 bases, with 23 bases remaining between them. Remarks on this clone: Its antigen remains unknown.

Libraries were prepared by immunoSEQ multiplex PCR; TCRdb keeps only in-frame clonotypes and omits some of them. Here the sample spans approximately 160,000 clones, 94% being singletons. The rearrangement links TRBV6-2 or TRBV6-3 to TRBJ2-1, with a possible D match to TRBD2 (5 bases). Sequenced material: peripheral blood, taken 28 days after the second AZD1222 dose. The TCR comes from an adult who received the AZD1222 COVID-19 vaccine. The CDR3 reads CASSYSTTPYGSDNNEQFF. CDR3 in DNA: TGTGCCAGCAGTTACTCTACGACCCCTTATGGGAGTGACAACAATGAGCAGTTCTTC.